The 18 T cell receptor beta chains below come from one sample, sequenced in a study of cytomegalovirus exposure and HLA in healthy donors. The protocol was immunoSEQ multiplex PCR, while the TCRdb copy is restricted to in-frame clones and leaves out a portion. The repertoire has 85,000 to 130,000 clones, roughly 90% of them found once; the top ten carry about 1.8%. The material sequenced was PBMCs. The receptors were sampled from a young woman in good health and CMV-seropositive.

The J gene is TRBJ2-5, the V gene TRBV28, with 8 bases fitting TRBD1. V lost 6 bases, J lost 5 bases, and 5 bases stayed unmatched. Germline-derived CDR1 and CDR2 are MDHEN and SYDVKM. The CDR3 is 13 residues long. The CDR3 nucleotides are TGTGCCAGCAGAACAGGGGGAGCGGAGACCCAGTACTTC. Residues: CASRTGGAETQYF.

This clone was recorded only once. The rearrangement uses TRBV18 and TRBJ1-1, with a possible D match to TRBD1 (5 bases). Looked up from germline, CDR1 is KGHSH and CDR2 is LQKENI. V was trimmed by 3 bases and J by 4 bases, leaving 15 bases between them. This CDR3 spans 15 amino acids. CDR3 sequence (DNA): TGTGCCAGCTCACCCAGGGTTGAGACAAGCACTGAAGCTTTCTTT. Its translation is CASSPRVETSTEAFF.

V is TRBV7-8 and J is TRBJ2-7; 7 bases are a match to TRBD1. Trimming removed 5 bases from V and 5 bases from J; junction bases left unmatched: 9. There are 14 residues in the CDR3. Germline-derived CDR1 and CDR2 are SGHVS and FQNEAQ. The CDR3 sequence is CASSPGTVRHEQYF. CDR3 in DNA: TGTGCCAGCAGCCCCGGGACAGTAAGGCACGAGCAGTACTTC.

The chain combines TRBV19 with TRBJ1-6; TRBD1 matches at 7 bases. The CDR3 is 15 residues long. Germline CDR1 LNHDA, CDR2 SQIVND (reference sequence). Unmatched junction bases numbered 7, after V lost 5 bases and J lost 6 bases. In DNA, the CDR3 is TGTGCCAGTAGTGCGGGACAGTCGCTTAATTCACCCCTCCACTTT. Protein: CASSAGQSLNSPLHF.

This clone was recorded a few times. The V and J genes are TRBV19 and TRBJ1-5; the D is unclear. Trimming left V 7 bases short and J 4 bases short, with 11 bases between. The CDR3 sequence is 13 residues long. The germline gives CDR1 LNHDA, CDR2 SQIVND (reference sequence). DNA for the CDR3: TGTGCCAGTACCCCTAGTCGAAATCAGCCCCAGCATTTT. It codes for CASTPSRNQPQHF. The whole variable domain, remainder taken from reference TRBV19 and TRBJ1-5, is DGGITQSPKYLFRKEGQNVTLSCEQNLNHDAMYWYRQDPGQGLRLIYYSQIVNDFQKGDIAEGYSVSREKKESFPLTVTSAQKNPTAFYLCASTPSRNQPQHFGDGTRLSIL.

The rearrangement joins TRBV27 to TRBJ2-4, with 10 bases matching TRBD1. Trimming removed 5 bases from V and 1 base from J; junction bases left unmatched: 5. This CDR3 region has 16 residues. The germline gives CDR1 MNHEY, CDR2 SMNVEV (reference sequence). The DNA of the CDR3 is TGTGCCAGCAGTCCCCGGACAGGGGGGGCCAAAAACATTCAGTACTTC. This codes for CASSPRTGGAKNIQYF.

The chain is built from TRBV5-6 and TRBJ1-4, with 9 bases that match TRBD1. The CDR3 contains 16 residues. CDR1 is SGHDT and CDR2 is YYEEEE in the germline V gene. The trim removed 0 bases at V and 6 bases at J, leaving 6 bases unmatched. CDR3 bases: TGTGCCAGCAGCTTGGCGTGGACAGGGGAGGATGAAAAACTGTTTTTT. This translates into CASSLAWTGEDEKLFF.

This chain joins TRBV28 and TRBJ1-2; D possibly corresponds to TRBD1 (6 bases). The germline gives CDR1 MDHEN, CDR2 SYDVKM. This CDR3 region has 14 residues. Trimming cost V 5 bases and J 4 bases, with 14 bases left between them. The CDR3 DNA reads TGTGCCAGCAGTCCGGACAGTTTCTTCTATGGCTACACCTTC. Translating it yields CASSPDSFFYGYTF.

DNA for the CDR3: TGTGCCACCAGCAGTGCCGGGACTCGGAATGAAAAACTGTTTTTT. It codes for CATSSAGTRNEKLFF. The chain joins TRBV15 to TRBJ1-4; maybe TRBD1 (5 bases). This CDR3 region has 15 residues. Germline lookup yields CDR1 LNHNV and CDR2 YYDKDF (reference sequence). V was trimmed by 3 bases and J by 5 bases, leaving 13 bases between them.

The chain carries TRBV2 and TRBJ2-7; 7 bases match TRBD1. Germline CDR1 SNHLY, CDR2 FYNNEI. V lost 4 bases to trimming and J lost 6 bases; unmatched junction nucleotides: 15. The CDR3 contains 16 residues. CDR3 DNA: TGTGCCAGCAGTGCCCGACAGGGCCCACTAAAGAGCGAGCAGTACTTC. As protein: CASSARQGPLKSEQYF.

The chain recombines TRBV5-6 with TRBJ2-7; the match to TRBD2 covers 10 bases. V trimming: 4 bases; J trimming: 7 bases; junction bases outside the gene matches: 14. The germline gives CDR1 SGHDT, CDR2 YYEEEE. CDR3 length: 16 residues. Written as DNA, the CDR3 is TGTGCCAGCAGCCATCTGAGCGGGGGGGCCGATTGGGAGCAGTACTTC. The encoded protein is CASSHLSGGADWEQYF. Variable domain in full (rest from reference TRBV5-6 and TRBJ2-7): DAGVTQSPTHLIKTRGQQVTLRCSPKSGHDTVSWYQQALGQGPQFIFQYYEEEERQRGNFPDRFSGHQFPNYSSELNVNALLLGDSALYLCASSHLSGGADWEQYFGPGTRLTVT.

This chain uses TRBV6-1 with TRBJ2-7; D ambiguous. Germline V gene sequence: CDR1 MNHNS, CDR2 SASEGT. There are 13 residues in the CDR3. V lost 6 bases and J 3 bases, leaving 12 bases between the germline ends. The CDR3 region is CASSEHWDYEQYV. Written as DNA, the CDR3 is TGTGCCAGCAGCGAACACTGGGACTACGAGCAGTACGTC.

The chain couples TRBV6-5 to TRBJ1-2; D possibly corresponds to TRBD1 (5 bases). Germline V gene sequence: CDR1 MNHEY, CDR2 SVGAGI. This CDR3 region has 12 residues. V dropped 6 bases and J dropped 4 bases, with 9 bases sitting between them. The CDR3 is CASRTAVYGYTF. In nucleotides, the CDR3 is TGTGCCAGCAGGACAGCCGTCTATGGCTACACCTTC.

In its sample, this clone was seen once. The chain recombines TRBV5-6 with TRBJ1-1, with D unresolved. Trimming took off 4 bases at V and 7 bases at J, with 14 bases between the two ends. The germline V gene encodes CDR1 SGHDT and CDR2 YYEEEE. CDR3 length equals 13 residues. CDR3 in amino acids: CASSLAVPNEAFF. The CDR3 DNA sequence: TGTGCCAGCAGCCTGGCAGTGCCAAATGAAGCTTTCTTT.

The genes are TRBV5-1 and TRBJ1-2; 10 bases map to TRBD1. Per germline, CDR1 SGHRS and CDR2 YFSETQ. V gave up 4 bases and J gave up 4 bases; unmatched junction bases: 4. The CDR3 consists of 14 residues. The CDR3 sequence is CASSPGDRGYGYTF. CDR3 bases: TGCGCCAGCAGCCCTGGGGACAGGGGCTATGGCTACACCTTC. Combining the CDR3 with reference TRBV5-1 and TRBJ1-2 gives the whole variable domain KAGVTQTPRYLIKTRGQQVTLSCSPISGHRSVSWYQQTPGQGLQFLFEYFSETQRNKGNFPGRFSGRQFSNSRSEMNVSTLELGDSALYLCASSPGDRGYGYTFGSGTRLTVV.

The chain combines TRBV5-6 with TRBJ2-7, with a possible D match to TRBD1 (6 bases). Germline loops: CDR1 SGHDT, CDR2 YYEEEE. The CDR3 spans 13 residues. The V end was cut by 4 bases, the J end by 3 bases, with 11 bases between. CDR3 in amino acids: CASSLEDSYEQYF. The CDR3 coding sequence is TGTGCCAGCAGCCTGGAGGACAGCTACGAGCAGTACTTC.

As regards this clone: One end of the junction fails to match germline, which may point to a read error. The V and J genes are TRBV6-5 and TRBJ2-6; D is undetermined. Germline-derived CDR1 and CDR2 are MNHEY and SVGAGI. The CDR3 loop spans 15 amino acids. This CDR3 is CVSSYYTSGANVLTF. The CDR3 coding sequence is TGTGTCAGCAGTTACTACACCTCTGGGGCCAACGTCCTGACTTTC.

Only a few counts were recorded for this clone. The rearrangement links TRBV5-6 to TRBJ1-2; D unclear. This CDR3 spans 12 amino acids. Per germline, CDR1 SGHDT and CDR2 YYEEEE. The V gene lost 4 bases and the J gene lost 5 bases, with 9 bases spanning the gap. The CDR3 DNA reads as TGTGCCAGCAGCAGCGGGAGTTATGGCTACACCTTC. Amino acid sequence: CASSSGSYGYTF.